Sequencing of this T cell receptor (beta chain) was carried out in a study of control samples from healthy donors and cancer patients. V lost 2 bases and J 4 bases, leaving 14 bases between the germline ends. This CDR3 comprises 15 residues. Germline V gene data show CDR1 as SGHVS and CDR2 as FQNEAQ. Only in-frame clones appear in the TCRdb table, and some are missing; sequencing was by immunoSEQ multiplex PCR. The table includes 130,000 or so clones, 80% to 90% detected once. This TCR came from a man aged 45-60 years in good health. The source material was blood. The chain links TRBV7-8 to TRBJ1-1, with D maybe TRBD1 (6 bases). CDR3 nucleotides: TGTGCCAGCAGCTTAACGGGCAGGGGAAGCACTGAAGCTTTCTTT. As protein: CASSLTGRGSTEAFF.